The subject of this entry is one T cell receptor beta chain. This clone has a single count. It lacks a known antigen. It has no much larger one-base neighbor in the sample; base qualities were not kept. The entry originates in a study of blood T cell repertoires in COVID-19 (dated by TCRdb to about 2020). About the investigation overall: Collaborator samples came from the United States, Italy and Spain and covered acute and convalescent phases of COVID-19. The prospective study material was composed of cDNA or gDNA derived from T cells, B-cell-depleted T cells, or PBMCs. The dataset comprised deeply sampled blood TCRbeta repertoires from subjects exposed to, actively infected with, or recovered from COVID-19. The repertoires were released in a freely available public database meant as a resource for research on the immune response to SARS-CoV-2. The samples were drawn from the first 160 participants of the ongoing ImmuneRACE study and from over 950 subjects provided by 6 global collaborators. The sample metadata nearly always contained a de-identified subject ID, COVID-19 status, age in years and sex. HLA class I and class II types, where available, came from metadata supplied by the sample provider rather than from assay-based typing.

The V end loses 7 bases and the J end loses 8 bases, and a stretch of 9 bases separates them. Counted from cysteine to phenylalanine, this CDR3 has 11 amino acids. Solely the CDR3 DNA is kept, with 33 bases framed from the first base. TCRbeta CDR3 regions were amplified from genomic DNA using the immunoSEQ Assay, a bias-controlled multiplex PCR. In the source study's methods: Nucleated cell counts per sample were estimated from amplification of reference gene primers within the assay. To quantify the absolute abundance of each unique TCRbeta CDR3 rearrangement, sequence reads were collapsed and filtered. For each sample, productive Simpson clonality was calculated by taking the square root of Simpson's diversity index across productive rearrangements. Imported from immuneACCESS, the table was reduced by TCRdb to in-frame sequences with V and J called. These copies leave out some clones; in studies compared against another copy, an unresolved V gene accounts for under half, and the cause of the remainder is not known. V, J and clone size are those of that table, while D and trimming were read from the DNA. The sample has 130,000 to 150,000 clones on record, roughly 84% of them singletons. The ten largest clones represent 35% to 45% of the sample.

The collaborating institutions used their own protocols to collect whole blood in K2EDTA tubes. For TCRbeta analysis, collaborators shipped samples in one of three forms: frozen whole blood, isolated PBMCs, or DNA extracted from either of those sample types. Study-level results and caveats: Clinical and demographic metadata were provided uncurated, with the amount varying by source and participant.

The receptor was isolated from a human donor in a cohort sampled during active COVID-19. Sequencing was carried out using peripheral blood. The sequence links TRBV12-3 or TRBV12-4 to TRBJ2-1; no D gene can be assigned with confidence. The CDR3 in this case is CASTTRYEQFF. In nucleotide form, the sequence is TGTGCCAGCACCACCAGATATGAGCAGTTCTTC.